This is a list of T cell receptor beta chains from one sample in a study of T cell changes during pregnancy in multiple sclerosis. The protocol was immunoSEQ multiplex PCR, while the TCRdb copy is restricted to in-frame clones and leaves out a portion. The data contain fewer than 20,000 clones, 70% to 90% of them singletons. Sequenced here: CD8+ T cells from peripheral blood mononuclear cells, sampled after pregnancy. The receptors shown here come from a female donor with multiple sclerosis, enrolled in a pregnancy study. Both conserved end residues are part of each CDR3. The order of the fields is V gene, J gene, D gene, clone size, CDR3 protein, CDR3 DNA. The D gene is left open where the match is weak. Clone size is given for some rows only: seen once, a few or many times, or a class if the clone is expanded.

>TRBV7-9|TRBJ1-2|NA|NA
CASSSALGSGYGYTF
TGTGCCAGCAGCTCCGCCTTGGGTTCGGGGTATGGCTACACCTTC
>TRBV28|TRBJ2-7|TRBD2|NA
CASSLQTRLAGIYEQYF
TGTGCCAGCAGTTTACAAACTCGACTAGCGGGGATCTACGAGCAGTACTTC
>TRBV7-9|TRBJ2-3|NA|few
CASSPLVPASDTQYF
TGTGCCAGCAGCCCACTAGTTCCAGCTTCAGATACGCAGTATTTT
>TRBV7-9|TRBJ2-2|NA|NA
CASSLILGELFF
TGTGCCAGCAGCTTAATCCTCGGGGAGCTGTTTTTT
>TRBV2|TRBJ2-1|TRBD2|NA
CASSEDSGRAPSEQFF
TGTGCCAGCAGTGAAGACAGCGGGAGGGCTCCGAGTGAGCAGTTCTTC
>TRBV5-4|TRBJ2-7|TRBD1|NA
CASSLMAGGLHEQYF
TGTGCCAGCAGCTTGATGGCAGGGGGCCTTCACGAGCAGTACTTC
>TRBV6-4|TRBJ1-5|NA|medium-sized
CASSADSDQPQHF
TGTGCCAGCAGCGCGGACTCAGATCAGCCCCAGCATTTT
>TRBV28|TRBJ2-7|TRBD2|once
CASSLYGRASREQYF
TGTGCCAGCAGTTTATACGGGAGGGCCTCGAGGGAGCAGTACTTC
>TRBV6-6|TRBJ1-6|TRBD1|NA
CASSPTGEARSPLHF
TGTGCCAGCAGTCCAACAGGGGAGGCGAGATCACCCCTCCACTTT
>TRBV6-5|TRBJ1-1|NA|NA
CASSYGQIGTEAFF
TGTGCCAGCAGTTACGGGCAGATTGGGACTGAAGCTTTCTTT
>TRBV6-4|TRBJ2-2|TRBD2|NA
CASSALAGEGTGELFF
TGTGCCAGCAGTGCCCTAGCGGGAGAGGGCACCGGGGAGCTGTTTTTT
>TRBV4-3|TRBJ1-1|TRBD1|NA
CASSQRGQGGTEAFF
TGCGCCAGCAGCCAGAGGGGACAGGGCGGGACTGAAGCTTTCTTT
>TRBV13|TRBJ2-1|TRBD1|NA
CASSVGQGGNEQFF
TGTGCCAGCAGCGTCGGACAGGGGGGAAATGAGCAGTTCTTC
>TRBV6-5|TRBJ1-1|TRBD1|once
CASSPMTGKNTEAFF
TGTGCCAGCAGCCCCATGACAGGGAAGAACACTGAAGCTTTCTTT
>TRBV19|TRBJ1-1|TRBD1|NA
CASNWGTGNTEAFF
TGTGCCAGTAATTGGGGGACAGGGAACACTGAAGCTTTCTTT
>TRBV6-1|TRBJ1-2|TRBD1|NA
CASSPTGDYGYTF
TGTGCCAGCAGCCCGACAGGGGACTATGGCTACACCTTC
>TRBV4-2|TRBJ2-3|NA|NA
CASSQKGLAGSDTQYF
TGTGCCAGCAGCCAAAAGGGTCTAGCTGGTTCAGATACGCAGTATTTT
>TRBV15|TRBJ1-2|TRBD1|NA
CATSPGRGHGYTF
TGTGCCACCAGCCCCGGGAGGGGGCATGGCTACACCTTC